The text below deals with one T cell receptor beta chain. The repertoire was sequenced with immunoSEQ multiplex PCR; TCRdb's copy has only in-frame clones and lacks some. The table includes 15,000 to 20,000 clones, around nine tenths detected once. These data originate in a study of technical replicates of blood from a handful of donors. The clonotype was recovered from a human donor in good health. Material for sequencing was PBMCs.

The DNA of the CDR3 is TGTGCCAGCAGCCAAGTTGCGAGAGGCCCCAATGAAAAACTGTTTTTT. Protein sequence: CASSQVARGPNEKLFF. The J gene is TRBJ1-4, the V gene TRBV4-2; D remains ambiguous. V was clipped by 1 base and J by 5 bases, with 14 bases between them. This CDR3 has 16 amino acids. The germline gives CDR1 LGHNA, CDR2 YNFKEQ.